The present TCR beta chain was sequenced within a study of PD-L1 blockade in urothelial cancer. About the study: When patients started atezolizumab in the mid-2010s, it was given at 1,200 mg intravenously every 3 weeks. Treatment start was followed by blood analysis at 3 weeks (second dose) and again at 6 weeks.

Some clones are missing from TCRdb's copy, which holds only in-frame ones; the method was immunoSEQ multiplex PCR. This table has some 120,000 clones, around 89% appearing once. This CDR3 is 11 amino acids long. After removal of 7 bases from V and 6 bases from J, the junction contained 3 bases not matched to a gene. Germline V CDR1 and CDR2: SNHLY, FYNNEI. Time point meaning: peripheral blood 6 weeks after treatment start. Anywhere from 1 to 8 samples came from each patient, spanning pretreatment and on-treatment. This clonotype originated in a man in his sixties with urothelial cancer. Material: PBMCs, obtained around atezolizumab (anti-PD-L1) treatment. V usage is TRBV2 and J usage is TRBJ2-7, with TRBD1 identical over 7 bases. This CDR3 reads CASTTGLEQYF. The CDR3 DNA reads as TGTGCCAGCACGACAGGGCTCGAGCAGTACTTC.